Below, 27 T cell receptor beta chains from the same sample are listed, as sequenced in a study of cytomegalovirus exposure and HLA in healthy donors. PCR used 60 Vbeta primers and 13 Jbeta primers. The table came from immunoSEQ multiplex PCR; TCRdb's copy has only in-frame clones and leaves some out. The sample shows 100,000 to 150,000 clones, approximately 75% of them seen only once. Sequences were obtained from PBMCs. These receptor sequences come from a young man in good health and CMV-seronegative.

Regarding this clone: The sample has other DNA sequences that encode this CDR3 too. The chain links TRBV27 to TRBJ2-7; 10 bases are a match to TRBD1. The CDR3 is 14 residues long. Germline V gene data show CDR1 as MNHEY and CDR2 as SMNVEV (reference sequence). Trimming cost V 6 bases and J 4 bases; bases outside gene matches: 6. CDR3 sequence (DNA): TGTGCCAGCAGGTCGACAGGGGGCCGGTACGAGCAGTACTTC. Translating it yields CASRSTGGRYEQYF.

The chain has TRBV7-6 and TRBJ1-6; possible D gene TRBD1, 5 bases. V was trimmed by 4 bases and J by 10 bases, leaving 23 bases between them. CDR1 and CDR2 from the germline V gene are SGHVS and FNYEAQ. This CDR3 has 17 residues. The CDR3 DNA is TGTGCCAGCAGCTCCAAGACCTCAGGGTCCGGGGGATCACCCCTCCACTTT. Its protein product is CASSSKTSGSGGSPLHF. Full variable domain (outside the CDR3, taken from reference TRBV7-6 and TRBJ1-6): GAGVSQSPRYKVTKRGQDVALRCDPISGHVSLYWYRQALGQGPEFLTYFNYEAQQDKSGLPNDRFSAERPEGSISTLTIQRTEQRDSAMYRCASSSKTSGSGGSPLHFGNGTRLTVT.

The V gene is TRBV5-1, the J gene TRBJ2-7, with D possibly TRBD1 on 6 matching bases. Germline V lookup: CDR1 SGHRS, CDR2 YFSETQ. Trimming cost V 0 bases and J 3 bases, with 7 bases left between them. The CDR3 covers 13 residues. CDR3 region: CASSLGGGYEQYF. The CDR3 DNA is TGCGCCAGCAGCTTGGGAGGGGGCTACGAGCAGTACTTC.

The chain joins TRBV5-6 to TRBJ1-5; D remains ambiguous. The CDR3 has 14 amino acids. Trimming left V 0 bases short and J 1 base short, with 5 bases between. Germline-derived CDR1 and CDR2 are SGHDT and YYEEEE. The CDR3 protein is CASSLDGSNQPQHF. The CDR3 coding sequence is TGTGCCAGCAGCTTGGACGGGAGCAATCAGCCCCAGCATTTT. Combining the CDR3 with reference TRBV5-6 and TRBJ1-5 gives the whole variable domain DAGVTQSPTHLIKTRGQQVTLRCSPKSGHDTVSWYQQALGQGPQFIFQYYEEEERQRGNFPDRFSGHQFPNYSSELNVNALLLGDSALYLCASSLDGSNQPQHFGDGTRLSIL.

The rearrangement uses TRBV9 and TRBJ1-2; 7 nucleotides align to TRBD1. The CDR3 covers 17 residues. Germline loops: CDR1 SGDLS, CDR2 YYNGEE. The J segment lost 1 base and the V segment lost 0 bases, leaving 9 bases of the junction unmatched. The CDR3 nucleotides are TGTGCCAGCAGCGTAGCTCCGAGACAGGGCCTTAACTATGGCTACACCTTC. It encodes CASSVAPRQGLNYGYTF.

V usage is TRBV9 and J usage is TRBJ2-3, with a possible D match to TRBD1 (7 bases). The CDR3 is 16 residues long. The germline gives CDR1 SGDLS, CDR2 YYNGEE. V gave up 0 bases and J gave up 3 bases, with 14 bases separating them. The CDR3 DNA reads TGTGCCAGCAGCGTAGTGAGACAGGGAGGAACAGATACGCAGTATTTT. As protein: CASSVVRQGGTDTQYF.

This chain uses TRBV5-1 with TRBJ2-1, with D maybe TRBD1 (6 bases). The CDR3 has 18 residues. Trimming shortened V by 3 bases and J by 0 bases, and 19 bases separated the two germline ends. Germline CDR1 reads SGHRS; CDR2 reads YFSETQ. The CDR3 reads CASSWGPTGPSSYNEQFF. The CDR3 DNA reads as TGCGCCAGCAGCTGGGGGCCGACAGGTCCAAGCTCCTACAATGAGCAGTTCTTC.

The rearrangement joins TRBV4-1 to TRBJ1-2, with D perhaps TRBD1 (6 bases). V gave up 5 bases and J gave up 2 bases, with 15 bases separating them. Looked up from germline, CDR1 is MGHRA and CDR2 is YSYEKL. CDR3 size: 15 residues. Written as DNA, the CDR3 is TGCGCCAGCAGCGACAGGCCCTCGGGGAACTATGGCTACACCTTC. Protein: CASSDRPSGNYGYTF.

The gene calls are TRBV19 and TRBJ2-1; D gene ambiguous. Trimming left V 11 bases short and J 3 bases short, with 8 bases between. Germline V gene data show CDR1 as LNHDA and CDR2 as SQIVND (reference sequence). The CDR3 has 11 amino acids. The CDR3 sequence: CAVNSYNEQFF. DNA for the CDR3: TGTGCCGTTAACAGCTACAATGAGCAGTTCTTC.

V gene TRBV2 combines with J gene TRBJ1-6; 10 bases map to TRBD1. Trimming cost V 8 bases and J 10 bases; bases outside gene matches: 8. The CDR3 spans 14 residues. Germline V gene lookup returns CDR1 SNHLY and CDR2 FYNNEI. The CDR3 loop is CASAGDRGQSPLHF. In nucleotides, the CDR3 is TGTGCCAGCGCTGGAGACAGGGGGCAATCACCCCTCCACTTT.

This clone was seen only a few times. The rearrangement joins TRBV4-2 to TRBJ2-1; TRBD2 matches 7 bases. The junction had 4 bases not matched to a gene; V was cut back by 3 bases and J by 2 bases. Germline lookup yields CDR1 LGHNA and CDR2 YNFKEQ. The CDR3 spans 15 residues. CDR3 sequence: CASSQTSPTYNEQFF. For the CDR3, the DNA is TGTGCCAGCAGCCAGACTAGCCCCACCTACAATGAGCAGTTCTTC.

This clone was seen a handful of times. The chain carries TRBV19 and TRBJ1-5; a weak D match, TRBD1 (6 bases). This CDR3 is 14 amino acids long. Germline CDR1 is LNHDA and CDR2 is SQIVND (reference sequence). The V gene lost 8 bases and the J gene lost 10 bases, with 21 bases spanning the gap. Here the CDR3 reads CASDVGGADKPQHF. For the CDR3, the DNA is TGTGCCAGTGATGTCGGGGGGGCTGATAAACCCCAGCATTTT.

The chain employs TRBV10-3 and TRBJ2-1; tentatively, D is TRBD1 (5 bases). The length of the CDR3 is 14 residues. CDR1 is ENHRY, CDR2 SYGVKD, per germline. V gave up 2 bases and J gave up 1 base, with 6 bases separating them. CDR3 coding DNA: TGTGCCATCAGTGAGACAGGTTCCTACAATGAGCAGTTCTTC. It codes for CAISETGSYNEQFF.

The CDR3 DNA is TGTGCCAGCAGTTTAGAGGTTCTGGATGAAGCTTTCTTT. It codes for CASSLEVLDEAFF. This chain uses TRBV6-6 with TRBJ1-1; D unclear. The V gene lost 4 bases and the J gene lost 7 bases, with 13 bases spanning the gap. The CDR3 is made up of 13 amino acids. Germline values: CDR1 MNHNY, CDR2 SVGAGI (reference sequence).

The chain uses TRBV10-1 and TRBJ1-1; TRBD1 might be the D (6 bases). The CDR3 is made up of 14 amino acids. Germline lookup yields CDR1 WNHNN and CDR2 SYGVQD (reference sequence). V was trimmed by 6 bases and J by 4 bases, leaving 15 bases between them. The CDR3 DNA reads TGCGCCAGCAGCCCTGGCAGAGGGGGCACTGAAGCTTTCTTT. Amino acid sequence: CASSPGRGGTEAFF.

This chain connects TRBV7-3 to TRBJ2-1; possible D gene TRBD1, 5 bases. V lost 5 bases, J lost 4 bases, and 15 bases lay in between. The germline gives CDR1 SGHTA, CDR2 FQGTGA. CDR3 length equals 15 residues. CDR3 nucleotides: TGTGCCAGCAGCCCAACAGGCAGGGAATACAATGAGCAGTTCTTC. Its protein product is CASSPTGREYNEQFF.

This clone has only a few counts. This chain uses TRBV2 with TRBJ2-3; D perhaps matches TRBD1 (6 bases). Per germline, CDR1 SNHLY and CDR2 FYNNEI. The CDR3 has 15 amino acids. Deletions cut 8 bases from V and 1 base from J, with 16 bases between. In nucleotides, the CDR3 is TGTGCCAGCGGAGAAGGGGGAGCGGGCACAGATACGCAGTATTTT. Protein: CASGEGGAGTDTQYF.

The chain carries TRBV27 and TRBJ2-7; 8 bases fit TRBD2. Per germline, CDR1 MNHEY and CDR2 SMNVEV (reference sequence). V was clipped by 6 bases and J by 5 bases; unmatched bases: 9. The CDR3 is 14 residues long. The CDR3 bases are TGTGCCAGCAGCCCCCGGCTAGCGGGCCACGAGCAGTACTTC. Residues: CASSPRLAGHEQYF.

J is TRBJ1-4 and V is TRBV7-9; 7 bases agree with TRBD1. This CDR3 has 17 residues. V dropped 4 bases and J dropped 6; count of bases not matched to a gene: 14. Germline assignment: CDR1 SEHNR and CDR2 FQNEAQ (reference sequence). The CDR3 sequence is CASSSLFRGQSYEKLFF. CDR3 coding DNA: TGTGCCAGCAGCTCATTATTCCGGGGACAGTCATATGAAAAACTGTTTTTT.

CDR3 residues: CASSLGGSPDTQYF. CDR3 sequence (DNA): TGTGCCAGCAGCTTAGGAGGCAGTCCAGATACGCAGTATTTT. The J gene is TRBJ2-3, the V gene TRBV7-3; D may be TRBD2 (5 bases). The CDR3 length is 14 residues. V lost 2 bases to trimming and J lost 4 bases, with 10 bases between them. Germline V lookup: CDR1 SGHTA, CDR2 FQGTGA. The whole variable domain, filled in from reference TRBV7-3 and TRBJ2-3, reads GAGVSQTPSNKVTEKGKYVELRCDPISGHTALYWYRQSLGQGPEFLIYFQGTGAADDSGLPNDRFFAVRPEGSVSTLKIQRTERGDSAVYLCASSLGGSPDTQYFGPGTRLTVL.

The CDR3 reads CASSLRGGFSYEQYF. For the CDR3, the DNA is TGTGCCAGCAGTTTGAGGGGGGGGTTCTCCTACGAGCAGTACTTC. The chain links TRBV27 to TRBJ2-7, with D perhaps matching TRBD2 (7 bases). The CDR3 contains 15 residues. The germline V and J ends were trimmed by 3 bases and 0 bases, with 12 bases remaining between them. The germline CDR1 and CDR2 sequences are MNHEY and SMNVEV (reference sequence).

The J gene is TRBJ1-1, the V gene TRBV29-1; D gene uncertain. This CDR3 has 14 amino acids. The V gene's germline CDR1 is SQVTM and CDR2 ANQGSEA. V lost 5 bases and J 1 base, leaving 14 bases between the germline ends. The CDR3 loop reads CSVSREDANTEAFF. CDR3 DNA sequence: TGCAGCGTTTCAAGGGAGGACGCGAACACTGAAGCTTTCTTT.

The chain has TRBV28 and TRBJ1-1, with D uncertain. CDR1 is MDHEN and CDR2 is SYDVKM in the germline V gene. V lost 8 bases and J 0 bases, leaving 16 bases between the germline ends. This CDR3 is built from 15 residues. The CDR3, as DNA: TGTGCCAGCTTTGGGGAGCACCTCATGAACACTGAAGCTTTCTTT. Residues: CASFGEHLMNTEAFF.

This CDR3 is CASSRHQGNQPQHF. In nucleotides, the CDR3 is TGTGCCAGCAGTCGACATCAGGGGAATCAGCCCCAGCATTTT. This rearrangement joins TRBV9 to TRBJ1-5; D is perhaps TRBD1 (6 bases). The V gene lost 5 bases and the J gene lost 4 bases, with 13 bases spanning the gap. Germline V gene sequence: CDR1 SGDLS, CDR2 YYNGEE. The CDR3 loop spans 14 amino acids.

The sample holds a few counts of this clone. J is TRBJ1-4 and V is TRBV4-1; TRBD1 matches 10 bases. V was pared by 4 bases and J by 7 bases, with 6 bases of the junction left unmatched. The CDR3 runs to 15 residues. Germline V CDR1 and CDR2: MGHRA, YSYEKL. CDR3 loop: CASSLTGTGVEKLFF. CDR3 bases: TGCGCCAGCAGCCTTACCGGGACAGGGGTTGAAAAACTGTTTTTT.

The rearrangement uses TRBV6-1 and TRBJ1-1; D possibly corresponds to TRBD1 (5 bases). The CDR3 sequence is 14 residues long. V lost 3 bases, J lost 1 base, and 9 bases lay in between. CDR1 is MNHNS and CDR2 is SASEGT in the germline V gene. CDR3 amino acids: CASSDWQGNTEAFF. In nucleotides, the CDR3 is TGTGCCAGCAGTGACTGGCAGGGGAACACTGAAGCTTTCTTT.

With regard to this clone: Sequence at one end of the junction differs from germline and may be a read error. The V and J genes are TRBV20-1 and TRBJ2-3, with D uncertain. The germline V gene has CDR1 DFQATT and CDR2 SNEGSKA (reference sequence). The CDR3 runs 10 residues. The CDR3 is CSAATNTQYF. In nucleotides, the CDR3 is TGCAGTGCGGCCACAAATACGCAGTATTTT.